Below are 21 T cell receptor beta chains sequenced from a single sample in a study of blood T cell repertoires in COVID-19 (dated by TCRdb to 2020 to 2022). The library was made by the immunoSEQ multiplex PCR assay. Drawn from immuneACCESS, this table holds only the in-frame rearrangements with V and J called that TCRdb kept. Clones are partly lost; checked studies trace under half to an unresolved V gene and leave the rest unexplained. The sample table shows some 230,000 clones, and around 83% are seen once. The ten largest account for around 0.97% of the sample. Material: peripheral blood. Source of these receptors: a man aged 35 to 55 with acute or convalescent COVID-19.

This clone is a singleton in its sample. The chain recombines TRBV2 with TRBJ1-3, with no clear D. The length of the CDR3 is 13 residues. The V end was cut by 10 bases, the J end by 0 bases, with 10 bases between. Germline V gene lookup returns CDR1 SNHLY and CDR2 FYNNEI. CDR3: CAIVRSSGNTIYF. Written as DNA, the CDR3 is TGTGCCATCGTCAGATCCTCTGGAAACACCATATATTTT.

CDR3 in amino acids: CASSQVLLAKNIQYF. CDR3 nucleotide sequence: TGCGCCAGCAGCCAAGTTCTCTTAGCCAAAAACATTCAGTACTTC. The rearrangement joins TRBV4-1 to TRBJ2-4; D not resolved. V lost 1 base to trimming and J lost 0 bases, with 7 bases between them. The CDR3 is 15 amino acids. Per the germline V gene, CDR1 is MGHRA and CDR2 is YSYEKL.

DNA for the CDR3: TGTGCCAGCAGCTTGGAGGGGCCCAATGAAAAACTGTTTTTT. Translated: CASSLEGPNEKLFF. The V gene is TRBV5-6, the J gene TRBJ1-4, with a possible D match to TRBD1 (5 bases). V lost 0 bases and J 5 bases, leaving 8 bases between the germline ends. Germline CDR1 and CDR2: SGHDT and YYEEEE. CDR3 length: 14 residues.

The chain employs TRBV7-8 and TRBJ2-1, with D perhaps matching TRBD2 (6 bases). Germline CDR1 SGHVS, CDR2 FQNEAQ. CDR3 length: 16 residues. Trimming left V 1 base short and J 3 bases short, with 13 bases between. CDR3 residues: CASSLGGSGFYNEQFF. Written as DNA, the CDR3 is TGTGCCAGCAGCTTAGGGGGTAGCGGCTTCTACAATGAGCAGTTCTTC.

CDR3 in amino acids: CASSTTDRDTEAFF. The CDR3 DNA sequence: TGTGCCAGCAGCACTACGGACAGGGATACTGAAGCTTTCTTT. The V gene is TRBV9, the J gene TRBJ1-1; 8 bases are shared with TRBD1. V shed 4 bases and J 5 bases; nucleotides not matched to a gene: 7. CDR1 SGDLS and CDR2 YYNGEE come from the germline V gene. CDR3 length equals 14 residues. The whole variable domain, filled in from reference TRBV9 and TRBJ1-1, reads DSGVTQTPKHLITATGQRVTLRCSPRSGDLSVYWYQQSLDQGLQFLIQYYNGEERAKGNILERFSAQQFPDLHSELNLSSLELGDSALYFCASSTTDRDTEAFFGQGTRLTVV.

This clone was recorded once. The chain recombines TRBV23-1 with TRBJ1-2; a possible D gene is TRBD1 (6 bases). TRBV23-1 is an ORF, and what it does is uncertain. Trimming cost V 3 bases and J 4 bases, with 12 bases left between them. The CDR3 covers 14 residues. This CDR3 is CASSQGRGPYGYTF. The CDR3 DNA sequence: TGCGCCAGCAGTCAGGGCAGGGGACCCTATGGCTACACCTTC.

The chain employs TRBV28 and TRBJ2-7, with 11 nucleotides matching TRBD2. CDR3 length: 16 amino acids. After removal of 4 bases from V and 3 bases from J, the junction contained 8 bases not matched to a gene. Germline lookup yields CDR1 MDHEN and CDR2 SYDVKM. The CDR3 sequence: CASSSTGTSGFYEQYF. CDR3 sequence (DNA): TGTGCCAGCAGTTCTACCGGGACTAGCGGCTTCTACGAGCAGTACTTC.

V is TRBV20-1 and J is TRBJ2-1; 9 bases align to TRBD2. Germline values: CDR1 DFQATT, CDR2 SNEGSKA (reference sequence). The CDR3 is 16 amino acids. The ends lost 3 bases at V and 5 bases at J; junction bases unmatched: 11. The CDR3 region is CSASAAAGGVHNEQFF. The DNA of the CDR3 is TGCAGTGCTAGTGCCGCTGCGGGGGGGGTCCACAATGAGCAGTTCTTC.

This sequence joins TRBV27 and TRBJ2-5; D is uncertain. The length of the CDR3 is 11 residues. Looked up from germline, CDR1 is MNHEY and CDR2 is SMNVEV (reference sequence). The V end was cut by 4 bases, the J end by 4 bases, with 4 bases between. The CDR3 loop is CASSSRETQYF. DNA for the CDR3: TGTGCCAGCAGTTCCCGAGAGACCCAGTACTTC.

This clone appeared a single time. This sequence joins TRBV6-5 and TRBJ1-6, with 7 positions matching TRBD1. V shed 11 bases, J shed 5 bases, and the junction held 9 bases outside the gene matches. Germline V gene lookup returns CDR1 MNHEY and CDR2 SVGAGI. This CDR3 region has 14 residues. CDR3 DNA sequence: TGTGCCCGGCCGCCGGGACAGAATAATTCACCCCTCCACTTT. Its protein is CARPPGQNNSPLHF.

V is TRBV2 and J is TRBJ1-2; D gene ambiguous. CDR3 length equals 14 residues. The germline V gene has CDR1 SNHLY and CDR2 FYNNEI. Trimming took off 9 bases at V and 1 base at J, with 15 bases between the two ends. The CDR3 loop is CASGVVEYNYGYTF. As DNA, the CDR3 is TGTGCCAGTGGAGTGGTTGAGTATAACTATGGCTACACCTTC. Looking up the rest from reference TRBV2 and TRBJ1-2 gives the full variable domain: EPEVTQTPSHQVTQMGQEVILRCVPISNHLYFYWYRQILGQKVEFLVSFYNNEISEKSEIFDDQFSVERPDGSNFTLKIRSTKLEDSAMYFCASGVVEYNYGYTFGSGTRLTVV.

The rearrangement links TRBV11-2 to TRBJ1-6; 8 positions match TRBD1. The junction had 7 bases not matched to a gene; V was cut back by 2 bases and J by 7 bases. CDR1 is SGHAT and CDR2 is FQNNGV in the germline V gene. The CDR3 has 16 residues. The CDR3 bases are TGTGCCAGCAGCTTACAGGGGGCTTGGGCCAATTCACCCCTCCACTTT. This translates into CASSLQGAWANSPLHF.

In DNA, the CDR3 is TGTGCCATCAGTGTCGAGGGAAGTGAAGCTTTCTTT. Translated: CAISVEGSEAFF. This sequence joins TRBV10-3 and TRBJ1-1; D remains unclear. This CDR3 spans 12 amino acids. From germline, CDR1 is ENHRY and CDR2 SYGVKD. V lost 4 bases and J 7 bases, leaving 10 bases between the germline ends.

The chain couples TRBV2 to TRBJ1-2; a weak D match, TRBD1 (5 bases). CDR1 and CDR2 from the germline V gene are SNHLY and FYNNEI. CDR3 length equals 12 residues. Deletions cut 6 bases from V and 5 bases from J, with 10 bases between. The CDR3 is CASRGQAYGYTF. The CDR3 DNA is TGTGCCAGCAGGGGGCAAGCTTATGGCTACACCTTC.

This clone appeared a few times. The rearrangement joins TRBV9 to TRBJ1-1; D is possibly TRBD1 (6 bases). The germline V gene has CDR1 SGDLS and CDR2 YYNGEE. The CDR3 consists of 20 residues. V lost 4 bases and J lost 2, with 30 bases in between. The CDR3 DNA reads TGTGCCAGCAGCCTCCAAACTCAAACAGGGCCTACAACGGGAAACACTGAAGCTTTCTTT. This gives the protein CASSLQTQTGPTTGNTEAFF.

This clone was found a few times. The chain carries TRBV6-5 and TRBJ2-7; 7 nucleotides match TRBD1. CDR1 is MNHEY and CDR2 is SVGAGI in the germline V gene. The V segment lost 4 bases and the J segment 5 bases; nucleotides outside the gene matches: 5. This CDR3 region has 13 residues. Written as DNA, the CDR3 is TGTGCCAGCAGTTTGGGGACAGTTGACGAGCAGTACTTC. It translates to CASSLGTVDEQYF.

The chain recombines TRBV5-1 with TRBJ1-2; 10 bases map to TRBD1. The CDR3 sequence is 15 residues long. V lost 2 bases to trimming and J lost 8 bases; unmatched junction nucleotides: 9. The V gene's germline CDR1 is SGHRS and CDR2 YFSETQ. The CDR3 is CASSFTPDRGGGYTF. The DNA of the CDR3 is TGCGCCAGCAGCTTCACACCGGACAGGGGGGGCGGCTACACCTTC.

CDR3: CASSFSQGTYEQYF. For the CDR3, the DNA is TGTGCCAGCAGTTTTTCACAGGGCACCTACGAGCAGTACTTC. This chain links TRBV27 with TRBJ2-7; weak D call: TRBD1 (6 bases). Germline CDR1 and CDR2: MNHEY and SMNVEV (reference sequence). V dropped 3 bases and J dropped 2 bases, with 11 bases sitting between them. The CDR3 extends over 14 amino acids.

V and J are TRBV5-6 and TRBJ1-2, with D possibly TRBD1 on 5 matching bases. V shed 0 bases and J shed 3 bases, with 12 bases lying between them. The CDR3 has 15 residues. Germline-derived CDR1 and CDR2 are SGHDT and YYEEEE. This CDR3 reads CASSLGAGHHYGYTF. As DNA, the CDR3 is TGTGCCAGCAGCTTGGGAGCAGGGCACCACTATGGCTACACCTTC.

This chain uses TRBV7-6 with TRBJ2-3; D gene uncertain. There are 14 residues in the CDR3. V was trimmed by 1 base and J by 1 base, leaving 6 bases between them. The germline CDR1 and CDR2 sequences are SGHVS and FNYEAQ. Written as DNA, the CDR3 is TGTGCCAGCAGCTTAGGGAGAGGCACAGATACGCAGTATTTT. It specifies CASSLGRGTDTQYF.

The CDR3 region is CASSFVGTSGVSKNIQYF. As DNA, the CDR3 is TGTGCCAGCAGCTTTGTGGGGACTAGCGGGGTTTCCAAAAACATTCAGTACTTC. The V call is TRBV7-9, the J call TRBJ2-4; 13 nucleotides match TRBD2. CDR1 is SEHNR and CDR2 is FQNEAQ in the germline V gene (reference sequence). The V and J ends lost 3 bases and 2 bases, in that order; junction bases with no gene match: 7. This CDR3 is 18 amino acids long.